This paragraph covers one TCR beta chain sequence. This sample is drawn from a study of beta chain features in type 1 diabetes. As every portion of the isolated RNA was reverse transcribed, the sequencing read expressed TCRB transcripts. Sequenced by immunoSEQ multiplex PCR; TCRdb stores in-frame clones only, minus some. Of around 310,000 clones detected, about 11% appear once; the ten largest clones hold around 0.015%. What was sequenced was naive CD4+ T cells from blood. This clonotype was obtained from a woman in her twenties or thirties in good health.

The CDR3 DNA sequence: TGCAGCGTGGCCCGGACAGGGGGCGGCTATGGCTACACCTTC. This translates into CSVARTGGGYGYTF. The chain carries TRBV29-1 and TRBJ1-2; 11 bases are shared with TRBD1. Looked up from germline, CDR1 is SQVTM and CDR2 is ANQGSEA. CDR3 length: 14 residues. V lost 6 bases to trimming and J lost 4 bases; unmatched junction nucleotides: 7.